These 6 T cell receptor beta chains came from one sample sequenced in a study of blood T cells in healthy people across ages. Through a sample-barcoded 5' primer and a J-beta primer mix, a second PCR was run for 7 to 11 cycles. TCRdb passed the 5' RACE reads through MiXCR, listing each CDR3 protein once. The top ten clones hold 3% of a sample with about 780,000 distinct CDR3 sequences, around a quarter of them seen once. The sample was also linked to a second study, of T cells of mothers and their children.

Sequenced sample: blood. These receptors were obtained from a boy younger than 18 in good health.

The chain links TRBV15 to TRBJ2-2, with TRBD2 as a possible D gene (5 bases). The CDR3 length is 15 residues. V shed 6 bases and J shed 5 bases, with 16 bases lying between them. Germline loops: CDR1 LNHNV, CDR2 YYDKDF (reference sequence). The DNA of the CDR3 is TGTGCCACCAGTTCCGAGGGAACTCGGACCGGGGAGCTGTTTTTT. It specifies CATSSEGTRTGELFF.

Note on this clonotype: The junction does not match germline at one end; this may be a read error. CDR3 bases: TGCGCCAGCAGCCCCGTTTCGGGACAGGGCTCAGATACGCAGTATTTT. Amino acids: CASSPVSGQGSDTQYF. The chain combines TRBV11-2 with TRBJ2-3; 9 bases match TRBD1. The CDR3 loop spans 16 amino acids. Germline lookup yields CDR1 SGHAT and CDR2 FQNNGV.

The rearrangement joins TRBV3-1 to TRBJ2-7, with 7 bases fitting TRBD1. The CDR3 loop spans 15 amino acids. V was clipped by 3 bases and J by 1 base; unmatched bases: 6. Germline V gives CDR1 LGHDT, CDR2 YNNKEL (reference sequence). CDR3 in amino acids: CASSQEGGESYEQYF. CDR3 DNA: TGTGCCAGCAGCCAGGAAGGGGGCGAATCCTACGAGCAGTACTTC.

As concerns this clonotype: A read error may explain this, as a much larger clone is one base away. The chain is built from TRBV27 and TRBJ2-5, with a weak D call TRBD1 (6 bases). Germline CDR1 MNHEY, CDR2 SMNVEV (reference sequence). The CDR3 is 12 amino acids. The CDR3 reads CASSSQGETQHF. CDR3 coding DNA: TGTGCCAGCAGTTCACAGGGAGAGACCCAGCACTTC.

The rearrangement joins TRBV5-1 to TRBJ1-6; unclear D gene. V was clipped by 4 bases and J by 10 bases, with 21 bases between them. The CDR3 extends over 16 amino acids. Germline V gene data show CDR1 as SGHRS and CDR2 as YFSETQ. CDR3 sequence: CASSPGAGPRGSPLHF. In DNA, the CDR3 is TGCGCCAGCAGCCCAGGAGCCGGACCTCGAGGGTCACCCCTCCACTTT.

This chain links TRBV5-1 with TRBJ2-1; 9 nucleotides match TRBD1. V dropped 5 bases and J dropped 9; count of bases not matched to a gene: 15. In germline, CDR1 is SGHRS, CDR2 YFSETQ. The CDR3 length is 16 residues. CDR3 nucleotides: TGCGCCAGCAGTTCTCTTAGTCAGACAGGGGGGGGTGAGCAGTTCTTC. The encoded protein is CASSSLSQTGGGEQFF.